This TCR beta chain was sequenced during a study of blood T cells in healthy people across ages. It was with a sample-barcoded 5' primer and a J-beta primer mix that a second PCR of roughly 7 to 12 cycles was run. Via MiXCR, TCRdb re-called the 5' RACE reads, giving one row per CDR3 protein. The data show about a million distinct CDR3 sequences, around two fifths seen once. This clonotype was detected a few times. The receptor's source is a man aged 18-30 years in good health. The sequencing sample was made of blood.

The CDR3: CASSLGGQGTDIQYF. For the CDR3, the DNA is TGCGCCAGCAGCTTGGGGGGACAGGGTACGGACATTCAGTACTTC. This sequence joins TRBV5-1 and TRBJ2-4; TRBD1 agrees at 9 bases. Germline-derived CDR1 and CDR2 are SGHRS and YFSETQ. CDR3 length equals 15 residues. J lost 8 bases, V lost 0 bases, and 6 bases had no gene match.